The rows below give T cell receptor beta chains drawn from one sample of a study of long-term antiretroviral therapy in people with HIV. Sequenced by immunoSEQ multiplex PCR; TCRdb stores in-frame clones only, minus some. The sample carries around 4,400 clones, 88% recorded once. The sample here was unsorted PBMCs, taken 1.3 years after starting antiretroviral therapy. The receptors shown here come from a woman aged 45-59 years with HIV. Each CDR3 is given with its conserved first and last residue. The D gene is left open where the match is weak. Size tells how often a clone was seen (once, few, many) or the class of an expanded clone, and some rows leave it out.

j_call clone_size v_call d_call cdr3_aa cdr3_nt
TRBJ1-2 NA TRBV5-1 NA CASSLGPWAPGYGYTF TGCGCCAGCAGCTTGGGCCCTTGGGCGCCGGGATATGGCTACACCTTC
TRBJ1-1 NA TRBV5-1 NA CASSLEGSVNTEAFF TGCGCCAGCAGCTTGGAGGGCAGTGTGAACACTGAAGCTTTCTTT
TRBJ1-1 NA TRBV25-1 NA CASIGPPNTEAFF TGTGCCAGCATAGGACCGCCGAACACTGAAGCTTTCTTT
TRBJ1-2 NA TRBV7-9 NA CASFGQGDRGPPDYGYTF NA
TRBJ2-3 NA TRBV11-1 NA CASSLEGSTTDTQYF TGTGCCAGCAGCTTAGAAGGGTCAACGACAGATACGCAGTATTTT
TRBJ1-5 NA TRBV7-2 NA CASSLGSGARVNQPQHF TGTGCCAGCAGCTTAGGTTCTGGGGCGAGGGTTAATCAGCCCCAGCATTTT
TRBJ2-1 NA TRBV27 NA CASRTGNEQFF TGTGCCAGCAGGACCGGAAATGAGCAGTTCTTC
TRBJ1-1 NA TRBV4-1 NA CASTADSTNTEAFF TGCGCCAGCACCGCAGACAGTACTAACACTGAAGCTTTCTTT
TRBJ1-4 once TRBV18 NA CASSPMAAGNEKLFF TGTGCCAGCTCACCTATGGCGGCCGGTAATGAAAAACTGTTTTTT
TRBJ1-4 NA TRBV30 TRBD1 CAWSFRQGPEKLFF TGTGCCTGGAGTTTTAGACAGGGCCCTGAAAAACTGTTTTTT
TRBJ1-3 NA TRBV7-2 NA CASSFSSADGRVYF TGTGCCAGCAGCTTTTCTTCGGCGGACGGAAGGGTATATTTT
TRBJ1-6 NA TRBV7-3 NA CASSRYSRERNSPLHF TGTGCCAGCAGCCGTTATTCCAGGGAAAGGAATTCACCCCTCCACTTT
TRBJ2-5 NA TRBV4-1 NA CASSQEPGEAGTQYF TGCGCCAGCAGCCAAGAGCCGGGGGAGGCCGGGACCCAGTACTTC
TRBJ2-1 NA TRBV11-2 NA CASSRDRNEQFF TGTGCCAGCAGCCGTGACCGCAATGAGCAGTTCTTC
TRBJ2-7 large TRBV5-1 NA CASSPETYSSYEQYF TGCGCCAGCAGCCCCGAAACGTACAGCTCCTACGAGCAGTACTTC
TRBJ2-1 NA TRBV5-8 TRBD2 CASSLKLAGRGEQFF TGTGCCAGCAGCTTGAAGCTAGCGGGGAGGGGTGAGCAGTTCTTC
TRBJ1-2 NA TRBV19 NA CASSPGRVYGYTF TGTGCCAGTAGTCCTGGCAGGGTCTATGGCTACACCTTC
TRBJ1-1 once TRBV19 TRBD1 CASSWTGANTEAFF TGTGCCAGTAGTTGGACAGGGGCGAACACTGAAGCTTTCTTT
TRBJ2-2 NA TRBV7-6 NA CASSTPGHTGELFF TGTGCCAGCAGCACACCGGGCCATACCGGGGAGCTGTTTTTT